The following is a T cell receptor (beta chain) sequence with its context. As yet, its antigen is unknown. These data originate in a study of radiotherapy plus CTLA-4 blockade in lung cancer. Study-level background: For approximately 17% of patients, objective responses occurred, and just over 30% had disease control. Findings and caveats of the study: Among reported predictors of response, early blood T cell clone dynamics with interferon-beta performed best. Peripheral blood showed expansion of tumor-derived TCR clones after radiotherapy and ipilimumab.

Those with chemo-refractory metastatic non-small-cell lung cancer were treated with focal radiation combined with CTLA-4 blockade using ipilimumab. CDR3 length: 15 amino acids. Trimming took 2 bases from V and 2 from J, leaving 13 bases between them. Germline V lookup: CDR1 LNHNV, CDR2 YYDKDF (reference sequence). Method: immunoSEQ multiplex PCR; TCRdb's copy keeps in-frame clones and lacks some. In the table there are around 56,000 clones, approximately 80% of which are singletons. This chain uses TRBV15 with TRBJ2-7; tentatively, D is TRBD1 (6 bases). This TCR was recovered from a human donor with non-small cell lung cancer who had a complete response to radiotherapy plus ipilimumab. Sequenced here: peripheral blood, sampled from a patient treated with radiotherapy plus ipilimumab. As DNA, the CDR3 is TGTGCCACCAGCAGAATCCCAGGGGATACCTACGAGCAGTACTTC. It codes for CATSRIPGDTYEQYF.